This T cell receptor beta chain came from a study of Graves' ophthalmopathy and Graves' hyperthyroidism. This CDR3 contains 14 residues. The V end was cut by 7 bases, the J end by 7 bases, with 20 bases between. Germline V gene lookup returns CDR1 SQVTM and CDR2 ANQGSEA. Overall study findings and caveats: Cross-validated, the 13-signature model showed 87.88%/81.08% sensitivity/specificity, and 80%/75% in the test set.

The sequenced template was RNA, covering the TCR beta CDR3 region. An initial RT-PCR round employing HTBI primers preceded a second-round multiplex PCR. TCRdb reprocessed the multiplex PCR reads with MiXCR, giving one entry per CDR3 protein. This sample has about 210,000 distinct CDR3 sequences; roughly 27% occur once, and the top ten carry approximately 9.6%. This clonotype showed up many times. Its antigen remains unknown. The V gene is TRBV29-1, the J gene TRBJ1-5; D may be TRBD1 (6 bases). This clonotype originated in a man between 45 and 60 years old with Graves' ophthalmopathy. Material: peripheral blood. As DNA, the CDR3 is TGCAGCGCCCTAACAGGGATAGGCGAACAGCCCCAGCATTTT. Amino acid sequence: CSALTGIGEQPQHF.